Listed below are T cell receptor beta chains from one sample, sequenced in a study of blood T cell repertoires in COVID-19. Profiled with immunoSEQ multiplex PCR; TCRdb holds only in-frame clones, not every one. The sample contains 200,000 to 300,000 clones, 86% of which appear only once. Specimen: peripheral blood. These receptors originate from a middle-aged man who had recovered from COVID-19. Each CDR3 is given with its conserved first and last residue. Each record gives: D gene, clone size, V gene, J gene, CDR3 protein, CDR3 DNA. A D gene is named only where the DNA matches it firmly. Not all rows give a size; the values are once, few, many and, for expanded clones, a class.

TRBD1	-	TRBV7-9	TRBJ2-1	CASRGTGMRYNEQFF	TGTGCCAGCAGGGGGACAGGGATGCGCTACAATGAGCAGTTCTTC
TRBD1	-	TRBV6-5	TRBJ2-1	CASSTRTGDNEQFF	TGTGCCAGCAGTACCAGGACAGGGGACAATGAGCAGTTCTTC
-	-	TRBV2	TRBJ1-4	CASHRATNEKLFF	TGTGCCAGCCACAGGGCAACTAATGAAAAACTGTTTTTT
-	-	TRBV3-1/TRBV3-2	TRBJ2-3	CASSHFRGIGDTQYF	TGTGCCAGCAGCCACTTCCGAGGGATTGGAGATACGCAGTATTTT
-	-	TRBV25-1	TRBJ2-3	CASSERSQWRGTQYF	TGTGCCAGCAGTGAGCGATCCCAATGGCGCGGTACGCAGTATTTT
TRBD2	-	TRBV27	TRBJ2-3	CASSLWLAGDPSTDTQYF	TGTGCCAGCAGTTTATGGCTAGCGGGGGACCCTAGCACAGATACGCAGTATTTT
-	once	TRBV25-1	TRBJ1-6	CASRRAGDISPLHF	TGTGCCAGCAGAAGAGCAGGGGATATTTCACCCCTCCACTTT
-	-	TRBV20-1	TRBJ2-1	CSASGGEQFF	TGCAGTGCTAGCGGGGGTGAGCAGTTCTTC
TRBD2	-	TRBV7-2	TRBJ2-4	CASSLVWTSGGAAKNIQYF	TGTGCCAGCAGCTTAGTTTGGACTAGCGGGGGGGCCGCCAAAAACATTCAGTACTTC
-	once	TRBV19	TRBJ2-1	CASSITILPNEQFF	TGTGCCAGTAGTATTACTATCCTCCCCAATGAGCAGTTCTTC
TRBD2	-	TRBV7-9	TRBJ2-3	CASSLRLGGNTDTQYF	TGTGCCAGCAGCTTACGGCTCGGGGGGAACACAGATACGCAGTATTTT
TRBD2	-	TRBV10-1	TRBJ2-7	CASSRTSGGYEQYF	TGCGCCAGCAGTCGGACTAGCGGGGGCTACGAGCAGTACTTC
-	few	TRBV10-1	TRBJ2-3	CASSESGVFYTDTQYF	TGCGCCAGCAGTGAGTCAGGGGTATTCTACACAGATACGCAGTATTTT
-	few	TRBV2	TRBJ1-5	CASSRDSNQPQHF	TGTGCCAGCAGCCGGGATAGCAATCAGCCCCAGCATTTT